This TCR beta chain appears in the sequencing data of a study of shared clonotypes between healthy human individuals (dated by TCRdb to between 2020 and 2021). About the study as a whole: The cohort comprised a couple of women and a few men aged 18 to 49 years. For each donor, CD4 naive and CD4 memory were each run on three plates, CD8 naive on two plates, and CD8 memory on one plate. The study deeply sequenced blood TCR repertoires of about five healthy adults to estimate repertoire size and the extent of clonotype sharing between individuals. To increase sequencing depth and limit assay-specific biases, TCR repertoire library preparation and sequencing were carried out by different laboratories using diverse techniques. Each donor's leukapheresis produced roughly between roughly 0.85 and 10 billion PBMCs. The paper as a whole reports these results and caveats: Because the study included only a small number of donors, the genetic and exposure-history diversity represented was limited. Sampling was restricted to blood, and TCR repertoires in tissue are likely to differ from TCR repertoires in blood. Compared with non-shared clonotypes, clonotypes shared by all four sorted-subset donors had higher generation probabilities. Estimated clonotype richness was generally larger for naive than for memory subsets. Based on pairwise subsampling, the degree of clonotype sharing among donors was expected to be affected by sequencing depth. Even with the large sequencing depth, rarefaction of the sorted-subset datasets indicated that sequencing was incomplete. Sharing across a handful of donors was observed for about 4.8% of naive CD4, over 3% of naive CD8, about 2.3% of memory CD4, and about 0.39% of memory CD8 clonotypes.

Using the deep immunoSEQ assay, TCR CDR3 regions were amplified from genomic DNA by multiplex PCR. For each cell subset, the extracted genomic DNA was distributed evenly across all wells of several immunoSEQ 96-well plates, and each plate served as one replicate. For sorted subsets, roughly 200 ng of genomic DNA, equivalent to 25,000 to 35,000 T cell genomes, went into each replicate PCR. Purified libraries were quantified with a Qubit 3.0 fluorometer, sized on a Bioanalyzer 2100, and re-quantified with the KAPA Library Quantification kit. Every immunoSEQ 96-well plate was sequenced on a dedicated single-read 150-cycle Illumina NextSeq 550 flow cell. The paper's processing steps were these. The immunoSEQ output contained only junctional sequences without quality scores, so filtering could not match that applied to full-length reads. Sequences were annotated with PyIR, a Python wrapper for IgBLAST v1.9, and V/J genes and CDR3 were assigned using IMGT germline references. Reads with weak V/J assignments (E-value above 1e-6), missing CDR3, stop codons, out-of-frame junctions, or ambiguous translated residues were removed. V3J clonotypes were defined as sequences sharing an identical inferred V gene, J gene, and CDR3 amino acid sequence. Percentage overlap between repertoires was computed as shared unique clonotypes divided by the size of the smaller repertoire. Three approaches were used to assess repertoire richness: RTK rarefaction, the Chao1 estimator, and Recon v2.1 estimates of unobserved clonotypes. OLGA was used to compute generation probabilities for all TCRbeta clonotypes that the gDNA method yielded from a few donors. TCRdb carries this immuneACCESS record with in-frame sequences only. Its versions omit some clonotypes, under half of them owing to an unresolved V gene in the studies checked, with the rest unexplained. That table is the source of V, J and clone size, and D and trimming were worked out from the DNA. This sample is represented by a few million clones; around 90% of them were singletons. Roughly 0.15% of the sample comes from the top ten.

The donors were healthy, HIV-negative adults with no recently reported acute infections or vaccinations. All donors were Caucasian adults living in Nashville, Tennessee, USA. Magnetic negative selection was used to enrich CD4+ T cells, after which naive cells were positively selected on CD45RA and the negative fraction became the memory subset. Blood was collected by leukapheresis, and PBMCs were isolated by Ficoll-Histopaque density gradient centrifugation and then cryopreserved in liquid nitrogen vapor phase. Analytical flow cytometry was used to check the purity and quantity of every magnetically sorted T cell population. Genomic DNA was isolated from each sorted fraction and quantified by UV absorbance on a Nanodrop 2000c. About this clone: Which antigen it targets is not known. Base qualities are not provided; no much larger clone lies one nucleotide away.

Between the V and J ends, shortened by 0 bases and 7 bases respectively, the junction contains 16 bases. Based on the germline V gene (reference sequence), the CDR1 and CDR2 sequences are GTSNPN and SVGIG. The CDR3 contains 15 residues, cysteine and phenylalanine counted. This entry keeps only the CDR3 DNA: 45 bases, framed from base 1. The source material was naive CD4+ T cells sorted from blood. The intended sense of this specimen's cell subset or site label: CD45RA+ positively selected. The V and J genes are TRBV30 and TRBJ2-1, and TRBD2 may be the D gene, going by 6 matching bases. The clonotype was recovered from a man younger than 35 in good health. The CDR3 protein sequence reads: CAWSVRNSGLNEQFF. The DNA is TGTGCCTGGAGTGTACGGAATAGCGGCCTGAATGAGCAGTTCTTC.